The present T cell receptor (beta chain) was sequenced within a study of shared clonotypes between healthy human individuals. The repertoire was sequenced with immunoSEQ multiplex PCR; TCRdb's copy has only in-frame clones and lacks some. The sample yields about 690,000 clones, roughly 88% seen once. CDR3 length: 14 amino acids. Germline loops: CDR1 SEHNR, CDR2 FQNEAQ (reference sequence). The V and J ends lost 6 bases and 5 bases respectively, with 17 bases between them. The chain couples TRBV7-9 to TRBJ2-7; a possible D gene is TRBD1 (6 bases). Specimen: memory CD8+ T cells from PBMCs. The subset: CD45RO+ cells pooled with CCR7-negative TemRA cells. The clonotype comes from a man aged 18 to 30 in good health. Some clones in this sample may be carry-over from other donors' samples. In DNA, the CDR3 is TGTGCCAGCAGATCGACAGACAGGCAGCACGAGCAGTACTTC. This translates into CASRSTDRQHEQYF.